Described below is a single TCR beta chain sequence and its context. This CDR3 contains 16 residues. Trimming took off 0 bases at V and 5 bases at J, with 16 bases between the two ends. Germline V gene data show CDR1 as LGHNA and CDR2 as YSLEER. Assay used: immunoSEQ multiplex PCR; TCRdb lists only in-frame clones, some missing. Here the sample spans 95,000 to 150,000 clones, less than 90% being singletons. These data belong to a study of T cell responses to AZD1222 COVID-19 vaccine. The clonotype was recovered from an adult in good health. This chain links TRBV4-3 with TRBJ1-1; D ambiguous. This sample comprised peripheral blood, obtained on day 0 of AZD1222 vaccination. As DNA, the CDR3 is TGCGCCAGCAGCCAAGATGTATCGGTGAGCGGGACTGAAGCTTTCTTT. It translates to CASSQDVSVSGTEAFF.